These 21 T cell receptor beta chains originate from one sample sequenced in a study of blood T cell repertoires in COVID-19. Here immunoSEQ multiplex PCR was the method, and the copy in TCRdb shows in-frame clones only, minus some. Among more than 95,000 clones listed, about 85% were seen once. The sample comprised peripheral blood. Every receptor here comes from a man aged 55 to 70 with acute or convalescent COVID-19.

The V gene is TRBV11-1, the J gene TRBJ2-7; 7 positions agree with TRBD1. CDR1 and CDR2 from the germline V gene are SGHAT and FQDESV (reference sequence). The CDR3 contains 12 residues. Trimming cost V 5 bases and J 7 bases; bases outside gene matches: 5. The CDR3 bases are TGTGCCAGCAGCCGAACAGGGGTGGAGCAGTACTTC. This gives the protein CASSRTGVEQYF.

The chain employs TRBV27 and TRBJ1-2, with TRBD1 matching over 10 bases. Per germline, CDR1 MNHEY and CDR2 SMNVEV (reference sequence). This CDR3 is 14 amino acids long. V lost 7 bases, J lost 6 bases, and 8 bases stayed unmatched. The CDR3 is CASKTPGQGHGYTF. The CDR3 region has the DNA TGTGCCAGCAAAACTCCGGGACAGGGGCATGGCTACACCTTC.

The V and J genes are TRBV3-1 (or the pseudogene TRBV3-2) and TRBJ1-2; the match to TRBD1 covers 9 bases. The J segment lost 7 bases and the V segment lost 7 bases, leaving 10 bases of the junction unmatched. CDR3 length: 14 residues. Germline CDR1 and CDR2: LGHDT and YNNKEL (reference sequence). The CDR3 spells CASTVGQGGGGYTF. In DNA form, the CDR3 reads TGTGCCAGCACCGTGGGACAGGGAGGAGGTGGCTACACCTTC.

The rearrangement uses TRBV5-1 and TRBJ1-2; no definite D call. This CDR3 comprises 13 residues. The V end was cut by 7 bases, the J end by 4 bases, with 14 bases between. In germline, CDR1 is SGHRS, CDR2 YFSETQ. The CDR3 region is CASSLQAGYGYTF. The CDR3 DNA follows: TGCGCCAGCTCCCTTCAGGCGGGCTATGGCTACACCTTC.

This clone was seen only a few times. V is TRBV7-9 and J is TRBJ1-1; maybe TRBD1 (6 bases). Germline lookup yields CDR1 SEHNR and CDR2 FQNEAQ (reference sequence). The CDR3 runs to 14 residues. Trimming pared 5 bases from V and 1 base from J, leaving 11 bases between. The CDR3 is CASSNNRENTEAFF. CDR3 in DNA: TGTGCCAGCAGCAACAACAGGGAGAACACTGAAGCTTTCTTT.

This clone has more than one count but fewer than ten. The chain has TRBV19 and TRBJ2-7, with 10 bases fitting TRBD1. V lost 5 bases to trimming and J lost 2 bases; unmatched junction nucleotides: 6. Per germline, CDR1 LNHDA and CDR2 SQIVND (reference sequence). The CDR3 covers 15 residues. The CDR3 DNA reads TGTGCCAGTAGTGACCCGGGACAGGGGACCTACGAGCAGTACTTC. Protein product: CASSDPGQGTYEQYF.

The CDR3 reads CASSLAAGGTIFHEQYF. The CDR3 DNA sequence: TGTGCCAGCAGCTTGGCCGCAGGTGGGACAATATTTCACGAGCAGTACTTC. V gene TRBV5-5 combines with J gene TRBJ2-7, with D possibly matching TRBD1 (6 bases). This CDR3 region has 17 residues. Germline CDR1 is SGHKS and CDR2 is YYEKEE (reference sequence). Trimming shortened V by 0 bases and J by 5 bases, and 21 bases separated the two germline ends.

This sequence joins TRBV27 and TRBJ2-7, with D tentatively TRBD1 (6 bases). Germline V lookup: CDR1 MNHEY, CDR2 SMNVEV (reference sequence). V lost 6 bases, J lost 6 bases, and 15 bases lay in between. There are 13 residues in the CDR3. In DNA form, the CDR3 reads TGTGCCAGCAGGATGACAGGTCCGGGCGAGCAGTACTTC. It is translated as CASRMTGPGEQYF.

The V gene is TRBV3-1 (or the pseudogene TRBV3-2), the J gene TRBJ2-6, with D perhaps TRBD1 (5 bases). CDR1 LGHDT and CDR2 YNNKEL come from the germline V gene (reference sequence). V was cut by 3 bases and J by 0 bases, with 15 bases left in between. There are 18 residues in the CDR3. DNA for the CDR3: TGTGCCAGCAGCCAGCGATCGACAGCCAACTCTGGGGCCAACGTCCTGACTTTC. It specifies CASSQRSTANSGANVLTF.

The table lists this clone with a few counts. This sequence joins TRBV2 and TRBJ2-7; 11 nucleotides agree with TRBD1. The CDR3 has 16 residues. Per the germline V gene, CDR1 is SNHLY and CDR2 is FYNNEI. The V segment lost 7 bases and the J segment 2 bases; nucleotides outside the gene matches: 10. CDR3 in amino acids: CASKRTGGRQPYEQYF. CDR3 nucleotides: TGTGCCAGCAAGAGGACAGGGGGCCGACAGCCCTACGAGCAGTACTTC.

The chain links TRBV28 to TRBJ2-5, with TRBD1 matching over 7 bases. Trimming at V came to 5 bases and at J to 1 base, leaving 7 bases not matched to a gene. The V gene's germline CDR1 is MDHEN and CDR2 SYDVKM. The CDR3 is made up of 15 amino acids. CDR3: CASSPGTVLQETQYF. In DNA form, the CDR3 reads TGTGCCAGCAGTCCTGGGACAGTTCTCCAAGAGACCCAGTACTTC.

The chain links TRBV7-8 to TRBJ1-4, with D possibly matching TRBD1 (5 bases). CDR1 is SGHVS and CDR2 is FQNEAQ in the germline V gene. V lost 4 bases and J 0 bases, leaving 12 bases between the germline ends. The CDR3 consists of 16 residues. CDR3 nucleotides: TGTGCCAGCAGCTCCAAGGGGATCTCAACTAATGAAAAACTGTTTTTT. This gives the protein CASSSKGISTNEKLFF.

This chain links TRBV28 with TRBJ1-4; D might be TRBD1 (5 bases). V was cut by 6 bases and J by 7 bases, with 18 bases left in between. Germline V gene lookup returns CDR1 MDHEN and CDR2 SYDVKM. CDR3 length equals 15 residues. CDR3 residues: CASRLRWQGGEKLFF. The CDR3 nucleotides are TGTGCCAGCAGGCTACGGTGGCAGGGCGGTGAAAAACTGTTTTTT.

The genes are TRBV28 and TRBJ1-6; perhaps TRBD1 as D (6 bases). The CDR3 runs to 13 residues. V lost 10 bases and J 10 bases, leaving 17 bases between the germline ends. Germline V lookup: CDR1 MDHEN, CDR2 SYDVKM. CDR3 coding DNA: TGTGCCACACGGGGGGCTACCTCCTCACCCCTCCACTTT. Translating gives CATRGATSSPLHF.

The rearrangement links TRBV2 to TRBJ1-1, with 7 bases identical to TRBD1. CDR1 is SNHLY, CDR2 FYNNEI, per germline. V lost 11 bases and J lost 0; bases outside the gene matches: 9. The CDR3 is 14 amino acids. The DNA of the CDR3 is TGTGCCGGTAAGAAGGGGGCCTTGAACACTGAAGCTTTCTTT. It is translated as CAGKKGALNTEAFF.

The V call is TRBV30, the J call TRBJ2-1, with a tentative D call TRBD2 (5 bases). Germline loops: CDR1 GTSNPN, CDR2 SVGIG (reference sequence). Trimming left V 2 bases short and J 3 bases short, with 20 bases between. CDR3 length: 17 residues. For the CDR3, the DNA is TGTGCCTGGAGTACTAGTGTGTTTAGGGCGGACTACAATGAGCAGTTCTTC. The encoded protein is CAWSTSVFRADYNEQFF.

This clone was counted at least ten times. The gene calls are TRBV5-4 and TRBJ2-3, with D possibly being TRBD1 (6 bases). Per the germline V gene, CDR1 is SGHNT and CDR2 is YYREEE (reference sequence). The length of the CDR3 is 15 residues. V lost 4 bases, J lost 2 bases, and 14 bases lay in between. CDR3 nucleotide sequence: TGTGCCAGCAGCGCGGACAGTAGATACACAGATACGCAGTATTTT. It yields the protein CASSADSRYTDTQYF.

The chain joins TRBV25-1 to TRBJ2-7, with TRBD2 as a possible D gene (5 bases). CDR3 length: 15 amino acids. Trimming cost V 0 bases and J 2 bases, with 11 bases left between them. Germline assignment: CDR1 MGHDK and CDR2 SYGVNS. The chain's CDR3 is CASSEYSGGTYEQYF. CDR3 DNA sequence: TGTGCCAGCAGTGAATATTCTGGAGGCACCTACGAGCAGTACTTC.

The gene calls are TRBV5-5 and TRBJ1-4; D remains unclear. The CDR3 runs to 16 residues. V gave up 4 bases and J gave up 0 bases, with 13 bases separating them. Germline loops: CDR1 SGHKS, CDR2 YYEKEE (reference sequence). CDR3 DNA: TGTGCCAGCAGCCCTCTCCGCGGAGCAACTAATGAAAAACTGTTTTTT. It codes for CASSPLRGATNEKLFF.

This clone appeared a few times. This chain joins TRBV12-2 and TRBJ1-6; the D segment call TRBD1 is taken from the table without a DNA check. TRBV12-2 is an annotated pseudogene. The CDR3 is 17 amino acids. For the CDR3, the DNA is TGTGCAAGTCGCCCGCACTTGGGGGACATCAATAATTCACCCCTCCACTTT. It translates to CASRPHLGDINNSPLHF.

The chain employs TRBV3-1 (or the pseudogene TRBV3-2) and TRBJ2-1; 7 nucleotides agree with TRBD2. Germline-derived CDR1 and CDR2 are LGHDT and YNNKEL (reference sequence). After removal of 3 bases from V and 4 bases from J, the junction contained 6 bases not matched to a gene. The CDR3 contains 15 residues. Written as DNA, the CDR3 is TGTGCCAGCAGCCAGGGTGGACTAGTTTACAATGAGCAGTTCTTC. Amino acid sequence: CASSQGGLVYNEQFF.